What follows is one T cell receptor beta chain and its context. One end of the junction does not line up with germline, which may come from a read error. Scientists amplified the TCR beta CDR3 regions from RNA transcripts. HTBI primers served in a first-round RT-PCR, which a second-round multiplex PCR followed. MiXCR, applied by TCRdb to the multiplex PCR reads, yields one record per CDR3 protein. The sample includes 200,000 to 300,000 distinct CDR3 sequences, roughly 50% of them seen just once. This record comes from a study of Graves' ophthalmopathy and Graves' hyperthyroidism. The CDR3 totals 12 residues. Per germline, CDR1 SGHTS and CDR2 YDEGEE.

The chain combines TRBV5-8 with TRBJ2-1; 7 bases map to TRBD1. The TCR originated in an adult man with Graves' ophthalmopathy. Sequencing was performed on peripheral blood. CDR3 protein: CASSQVGQEQFF. DNA for the CDR3: TGCGCCAGCAGCCAAGTGGGACAGGAGCAGTTCTTC.